This entry lists 10 T cell receptor beta chains sequenced from one sample in a study of T cell clusters in autoimmune cytopenias. TRB amplification used approximately 250 ng of peripheral blood genomic DNA. TRB was amplified by touch-down multiplex PCR, primer pools A and B combined. TCRdb reanalyzed the multiplex PCR reads, giving one entry per CDR3 protein sequence and no DNA. The sample has some 1,600 distinct CDR3 sequences, and its top ten clones hold roughly 9%. These records were also assigned to another study, of T cell repertoires in aging, cancer and after chemotherapy.

Sequenced material: peripheral blood. The source of these receptors is a human donor in good health.

This clonotype is large by frequency. The V call is TRBV19, the J call TRBJ2-7; TCRdb selects TRBD1, and the lack of DNA leaves this call unchecked. CDR3 length equals 13 residues. CDR1 LNHDA and CDR2 SQIVND come from the germline V gene (reference sequence). CDR3 residues: CASSNRDLSRQYF. Full variable domain (rest looked up from reference TRBV19 and TRBJ2-7): DGGITQSPKYLFRKEGQNVTLSCEQNLNHDAMYWYRQDPGQGLRLIYYSQIVNDFQKGDIAEGYSVSREKKESFPLTVTSAQKNPTAFYLCASSNRDLSRQYFGPGTRLTVT.

Considering frequency, this clonotype is large (0.1 to 1%). V and J are TRBV19 and TRBJ2-5; TCRdb picks TRBD1, but there is no DNA to check that call. The CDR3 has 14 residues. Germline-derived CDR1 and CDR2 are LNHDA and SQIVND (reference sequence). The CDR3 loop is CASSIGTGEETQYF.

This clonotype is large by frequency. The J gene is TRBJ2-7, the V gene TRBV19; TCRdb selects TRBD1, and the lack of DNA leaves this call unchecked. Germline CDR1 LNHDA, CDR2 SQIVND (reference sequence). The CDR3 totals 15 residues. The CDR3 loop is CASSRDRESSYEQYF.

This clonotype is deemed medium-sized by its frequency. This rearrangement joins TRBV6-1 to TRBJ1-1; TCRdb lists TRBD1, though no DNA is available to test this call. This CDR3 has 18 amino acids. Germline CDR1 reads MNHNS; CDR2 reads SASEGT. The chain's CDR3 is CASSDRRDRHIFNTEAFF.

Judged by frequency, this clonotype is large. V and J are TRBV29-1 and TRBJ1-4; no DNA is available, so the TRBD1 call from TCRdb remains unchecked. This CDR3 spans 15 amino acids. Germline V gene data show CDR1 as SQVTM and CDR2 as ANQGSEA. The CDR3 sequence: CSAGSGAATNEKLFF.

CDR3 sequence reads: CASGQRGSGNTIYF. The gene calls are TRBV11-2 and TRBJ1-3. The CDR3 runs to 14 residues. Germline values: CDR1 SGHAT, CDR2 FQNNGV.

This clonotype counts as medium-sized by frequency. The V and J genes are TRBV19 and TRBJ1-5; TCRdb names TRBD1, which stays unverified in the absence of DNA. Per germline, CDR1 LNHDA and CDR2 SQIVND (reference sequence). The CDR3 is made up of 17 amino acids. CDR3 sequence reads: CASSIDSGGFSNQPQHF.

In terms of frequency, this clonotype is medium-sized. The rearrangement joins TRBV7-6 to TRBJ2-3; TCRdb lists TRBD1, though no DNA is available to test this call. The CDR3 runs to 17 residues. CDR1 is SGHVS, CDR2 FNYEAQ, per germline. The CDR3: CASSFPSGGRPTDTQYF.

The chain combines TRBV24-1 with TRBJ2-3. CDR1 and CDR2 from the germline V gene are KGHDR and SFDVKD. CDR3 length equals 13 residues. The CDR3: CATSEPSTDTQYF.

This rearrangement joins TRBV5-6 to TRBJ1-2. Per the germline V gene, CDR1 is SGHDT and CDR2 is YYEEEE. The CDR3 sequence is 13 residues long. The CDR3 loop reads CASSLVGMDGYTF. The complete variable domain, with remaining parts taken from reference TRBV5-6 and TRBJ1-2, reads DAGVTQSPTHLIKTRGQQVTLRCSPKSGHDTVSWYQQALGQGPQFIFQYYEEEERQRGNFPDRFSGHQFPNYSSELNVNALLLGDSALYLCASSLVGMDGYTFGSGTRLTVV.